This entry concerns a single T cell receptor beta chain. The antigen it recognizes is unknown. Base qualities are not provided; no much larger clone lies one nucleotide away. The library was made by the immunoSEQ multiplex PCR assay. The paper's data handling went like this. A statistical classification framework was built for diagnosing cytomegalovirus status from the catalog of TCR beta chain sequences. What TCRdb holds here is the immuneACCESS table cut down to in-frame rearrangements. Part of the clones is not present; checked against another copy, under half of the missing clones reflect an unresolved V gene, and the others are unexplained. V and J calls and clone size are those listed in that table; D and trimming were worked out from the DNA. For this sample there are fewer than 150,000 clones; approximately 86% appear just once. Around 8% of the sample goes to the ten largest clones. The sample is drawn from a study of cytomegalovirus exposure and HLA in healthy donors (dated by TCRdb to 2017 to 2019). With regard to the full study: According to a later analysis, the 120 or so validation repertoires were produced on the same platform as the roughly 600 repertoires of the first cohort. The aim of the study was to test whether cataloging public T cell receptors could identify signatures of past pathogen exposure. A separate validation cohort of 100 to 150 different subjects was used in addition to the approximately 640-subject first cohort. To predict cytomegalovirus infection status, the study combined high-throughput TCR immunosequencing, statistical association of individual TCRs with disease status, and machine learning.

What the research found in general, with its limitations: Most TCR sequences were observed very rarely across donors, whereas some public TCRs were present in many individuals. Of the cluster scores, around 95% were above 0 in a later analysis, which found that TCRs clustered in the first cohort also tended to co-occur in the 90 to 150 validation repertoires. In vitro tests confirmed that a few of the cytomegalovirus-associated TCR beta chains recognize cytomegalovirus antigens. The authors suggested that the approach could potentially be generalized to other disease states and immunological phenotypes. A later analysis had no HLA typing for the validation cohort, so co-occurrence there was scored across all 110 or so repertoires. In both the original and validation cohorts, the classifier was reported to diagnose cytomegalovirus status with high specificity and sensitivity. In the study, approximately 160 TCR beta chains were listed as associated with cytomegalovirus.

Separate from the roughly 630-subject first cohort, the validation cohort of 120 subjects was the group to which the donors belonged. The receptor was derived from a woman aged 18 to 35 in good health and CMV-seropositive. Sequenced input: PBMCs.

The CDR3 region reads CASSSTSDFRSSTDTQYF. The sequence in DNA is TGTGCCAGCAGCTCTACTAGCGATTTCCGCAGTAGCACAGATACGCAGTATTTT. This receptor chain uses TRBV11-2 and TRBJ2-3, with TRBD2 matching 7 junction bases. V lost 4 bases and J lost 0 bases, and the count of bases not matched to a germline gene is 13. CDR1 SGHAT and CDR2 FQNNGV are derived from the germline V gene. Its CDR3 holds 18 amino acids, cysteine through phenylalanine. CDR3 DNA only is kept here, 54 bases in frame from base 1.